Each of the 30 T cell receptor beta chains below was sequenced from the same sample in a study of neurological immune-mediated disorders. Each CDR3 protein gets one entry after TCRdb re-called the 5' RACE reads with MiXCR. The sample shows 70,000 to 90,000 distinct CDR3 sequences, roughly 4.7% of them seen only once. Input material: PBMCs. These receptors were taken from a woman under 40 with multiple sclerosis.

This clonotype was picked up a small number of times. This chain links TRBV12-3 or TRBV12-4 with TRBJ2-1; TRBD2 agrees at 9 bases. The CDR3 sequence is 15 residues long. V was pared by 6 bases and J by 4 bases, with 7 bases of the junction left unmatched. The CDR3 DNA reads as TGTGCCAGCAGCTCAAGCGGGGGGAGTTACAATGAGCAGTTCTTC. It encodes CASSSSGGSYNEQFF.

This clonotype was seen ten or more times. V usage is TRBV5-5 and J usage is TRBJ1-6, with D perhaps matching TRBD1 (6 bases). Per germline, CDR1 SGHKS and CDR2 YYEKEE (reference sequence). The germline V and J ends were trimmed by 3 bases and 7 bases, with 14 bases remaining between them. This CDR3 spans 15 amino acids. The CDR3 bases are TGTGCCAGCAGCTCAGGGGATATGCTGAATTCACCCCTCCACTTT. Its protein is CASSSGDMLNSPLHF.

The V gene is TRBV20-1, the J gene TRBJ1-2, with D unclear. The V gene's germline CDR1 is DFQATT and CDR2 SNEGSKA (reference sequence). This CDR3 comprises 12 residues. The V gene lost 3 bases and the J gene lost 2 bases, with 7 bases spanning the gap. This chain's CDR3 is CSARVQNYGYTF. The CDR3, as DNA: TGCAGTGCTAGGGTACAGAACTATGGCTACACCTTC.

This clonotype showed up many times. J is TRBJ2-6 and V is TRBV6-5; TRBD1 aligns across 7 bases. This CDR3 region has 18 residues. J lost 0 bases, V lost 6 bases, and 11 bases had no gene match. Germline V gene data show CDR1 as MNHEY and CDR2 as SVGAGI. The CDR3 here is CASSSPRTGPSGANVLTF. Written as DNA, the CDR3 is TGTGCCAGCAGCTCACCCCGGACAGGCCCCTCTGGGGCCAACGTCCTGACTTTC.

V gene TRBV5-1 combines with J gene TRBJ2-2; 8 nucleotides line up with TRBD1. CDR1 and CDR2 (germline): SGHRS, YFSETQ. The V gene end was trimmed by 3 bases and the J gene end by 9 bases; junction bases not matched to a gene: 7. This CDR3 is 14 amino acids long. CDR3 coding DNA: TGCGCCAGCAGCTACGGACAGGGTGGCCGGGAGCTGTTTTTT. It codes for CASSYGQGGRELFF.

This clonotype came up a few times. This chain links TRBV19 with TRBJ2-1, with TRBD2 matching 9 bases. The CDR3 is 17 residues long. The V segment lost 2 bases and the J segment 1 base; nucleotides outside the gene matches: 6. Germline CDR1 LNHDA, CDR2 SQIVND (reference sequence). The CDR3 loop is CASSIISGSSSYNEQFF. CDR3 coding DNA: TGTGCCAGTAGTATAATTAGCGGGAGTAGTTCCTACAATGAGCAGTTCTTC.

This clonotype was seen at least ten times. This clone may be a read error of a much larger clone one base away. The CDR3 protein is CASSSTSGRLEEQYF. The CDR3 nucleotides read TGTGCCAGCAGCTCGACTAGCGGGAGACTAGAAGAGCAGTACTTC. The V call is TRBV5-4, the J call TRBJ2-7, with 12 bases that match TRBD2. Unmatched junction bases numbered 8, after V lost 3 bases and J lost 7 bases. CDR1 and CDR2 from the germline V gene are SGHNT and YYREEE (reference sequence). The CDR3 is 15 residues long.

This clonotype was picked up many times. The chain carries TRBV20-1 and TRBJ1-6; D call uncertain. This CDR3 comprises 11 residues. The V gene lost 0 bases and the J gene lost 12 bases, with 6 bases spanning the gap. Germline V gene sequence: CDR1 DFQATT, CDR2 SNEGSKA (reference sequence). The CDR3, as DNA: TGCAGTGCTAGAGATGACGGACCCCTCCACTTT. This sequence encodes CSARDDGPLHF.

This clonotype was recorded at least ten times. The CDR3 coding sequence is TGTGCCAGCAGTCCGCGTTTAGGAGAGACCCAGTACTTC. This encodes CASSPRLGETQYF. This chain uses TRBV12-3 or TRBV12-4 with TRBJ2-5; no reliable D call. This CDR3 is built from 13 residues. V lost 5 bases and J 4 bases, leaving 11 bases between the germline ends.

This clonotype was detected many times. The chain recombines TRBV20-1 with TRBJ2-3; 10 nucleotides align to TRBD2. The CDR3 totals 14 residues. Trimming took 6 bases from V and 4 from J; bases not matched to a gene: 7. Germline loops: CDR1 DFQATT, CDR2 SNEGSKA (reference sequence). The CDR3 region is CSASLAGVADTQYF. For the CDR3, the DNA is TGCAGTGCCTCCCTAGCGGGAGTTGCAGATACGCAGTATTTT.

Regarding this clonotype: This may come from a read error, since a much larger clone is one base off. CDR3 bases: TGCGCCAGCAGCTGGGGGACAGACTATAATTCACACCTCCACTTT. Translated, it gives CASSWGTDYNSHLHF. V and J are TRBV5-1 and TRBJ1-6, with 7 bases identical to TRBD1. In germline, CDR1 is SGHRS, CDR2 YFSETQ. This CDR3 spans 15 amino acids.

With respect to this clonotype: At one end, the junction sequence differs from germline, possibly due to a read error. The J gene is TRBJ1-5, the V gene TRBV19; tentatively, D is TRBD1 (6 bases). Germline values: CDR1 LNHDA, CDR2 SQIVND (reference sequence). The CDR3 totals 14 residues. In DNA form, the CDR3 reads TGTGCCAGTAGTATTGCGGCTGACAGGTTAGCCCAGAATTTT. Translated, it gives CASSIAADRLAQNF.

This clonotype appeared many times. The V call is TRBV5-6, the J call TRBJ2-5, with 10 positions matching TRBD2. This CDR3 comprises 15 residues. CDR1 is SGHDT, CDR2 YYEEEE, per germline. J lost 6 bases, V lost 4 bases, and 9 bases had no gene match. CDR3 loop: CASSLPSGSTKTQYF. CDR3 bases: TGTGCCAGCAGCCTTCCTAGCGGGAGCACGAAGACCCAGTACTTC.

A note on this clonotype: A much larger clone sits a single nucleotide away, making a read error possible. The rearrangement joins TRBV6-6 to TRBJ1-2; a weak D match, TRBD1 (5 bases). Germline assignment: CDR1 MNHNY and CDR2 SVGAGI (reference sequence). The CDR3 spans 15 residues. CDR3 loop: CVSSHNRNGNYGYTF. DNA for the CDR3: TGTGTCAGCAGTCATAACAGGAACGGGAACTATGGCTACACCTTC.

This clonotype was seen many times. The CDR3 region has the DNA TGCGCCAGCAGCCGACAGGGGGGAGATACGCAGTATTTT. It encodes CASSRQGGDTQYF. The chain employs TRBV5-1 and TRBJ2-3; 9 bases are shared with TRBD1. This CDR3 contains 13 residues. CDR1 and CDR2 from the germline V gene are SGHRS and YFSETQ. V lost 4 bases to trimming and J lost 5 bases; unmatched junction nucleotides: 2.

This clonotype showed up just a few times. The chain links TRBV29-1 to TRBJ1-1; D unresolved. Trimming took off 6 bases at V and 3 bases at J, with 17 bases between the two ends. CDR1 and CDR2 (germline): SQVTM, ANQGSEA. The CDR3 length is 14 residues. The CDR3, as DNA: TGCAGCGTCGCCCCCAGTACCCCGGACACTGAAGCTTTCTTT. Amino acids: CSVAPSTPDTEAFF.

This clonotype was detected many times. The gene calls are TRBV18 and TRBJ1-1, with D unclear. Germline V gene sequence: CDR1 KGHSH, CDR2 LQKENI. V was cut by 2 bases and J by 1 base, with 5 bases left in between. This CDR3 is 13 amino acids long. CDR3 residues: CASSPKANTEAFF. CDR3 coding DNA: TGTGCCAGCTCACCAAAGGCGAACACTGAAGCTTTCTTT.

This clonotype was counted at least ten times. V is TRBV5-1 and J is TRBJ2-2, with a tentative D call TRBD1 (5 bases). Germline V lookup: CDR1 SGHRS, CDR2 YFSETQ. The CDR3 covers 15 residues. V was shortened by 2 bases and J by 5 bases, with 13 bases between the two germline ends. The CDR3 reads CASSFKGQWTGELFF. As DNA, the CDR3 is TGCGCCAGCAGCTTTAAGGGGCAGTGGACCGGGGAGCTGTTTTTT.

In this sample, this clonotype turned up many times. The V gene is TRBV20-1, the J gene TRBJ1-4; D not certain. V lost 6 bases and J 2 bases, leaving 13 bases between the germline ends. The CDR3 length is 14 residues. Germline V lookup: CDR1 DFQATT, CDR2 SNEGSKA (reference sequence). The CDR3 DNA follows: TGCAGTGCGGGAGGGAGGGCGACTAATGAAAAACTGTTTTTT. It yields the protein CSAGGRATNEKLFF.

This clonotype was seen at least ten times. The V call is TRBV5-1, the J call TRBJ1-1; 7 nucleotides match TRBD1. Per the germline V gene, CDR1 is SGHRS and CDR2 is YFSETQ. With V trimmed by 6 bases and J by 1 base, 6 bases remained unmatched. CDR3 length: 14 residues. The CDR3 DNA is TGCGCCAGCAACCCAACAGGGGAGAACACTGAAGCTTTCTTT. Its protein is CASNPTGENTEAFF.

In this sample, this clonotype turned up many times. In DNA, the CDR3 is TGCAGTGCCCAGAAGACTAGCGGGAGGGTTGGGAGGACTGAGCAGTTCTTC. Translated, it gives CSAQKTSGRVGRTEQFF. The chain combines TRBV20-1 with TRBJ2-1; 14 bases fit TRBD2. The CDR3 loop spans 17 amino acids. J gave up 9 bases and V 6 bases, and 16 bases lay outside the gene matches. Per the germline V gene, CDR1 is DFQATT and CDR2 is SNEGSKA (reference sequence).

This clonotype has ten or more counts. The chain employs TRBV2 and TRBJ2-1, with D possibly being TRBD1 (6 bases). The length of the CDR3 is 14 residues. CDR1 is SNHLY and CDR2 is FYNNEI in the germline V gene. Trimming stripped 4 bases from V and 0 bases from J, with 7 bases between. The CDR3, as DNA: TGTGCCAGCAGTGGACAGGTCTCCTACAATGAGCAGTTCTTC. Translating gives CASSGQVSYNEQFF.

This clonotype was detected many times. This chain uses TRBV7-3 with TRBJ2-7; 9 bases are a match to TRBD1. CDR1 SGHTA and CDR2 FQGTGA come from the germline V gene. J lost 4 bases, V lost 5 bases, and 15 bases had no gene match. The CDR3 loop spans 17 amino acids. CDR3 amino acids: CASSPRCGTGCPYEQYV. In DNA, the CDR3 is TGTGCCAGCAGCCCCAGATGCGGGACAGGGTGTCCATACGAGCAGTACGTC.

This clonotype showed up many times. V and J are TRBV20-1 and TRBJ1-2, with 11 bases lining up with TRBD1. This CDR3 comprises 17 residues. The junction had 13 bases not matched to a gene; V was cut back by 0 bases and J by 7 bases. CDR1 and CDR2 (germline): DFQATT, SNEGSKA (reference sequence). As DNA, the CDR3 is TGCAGTGCTAGAGATCCCCCCGGACAGGGGGCAAAAATTGGCTACACCTTC. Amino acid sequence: CSARDPPGQGAKIGYTF.

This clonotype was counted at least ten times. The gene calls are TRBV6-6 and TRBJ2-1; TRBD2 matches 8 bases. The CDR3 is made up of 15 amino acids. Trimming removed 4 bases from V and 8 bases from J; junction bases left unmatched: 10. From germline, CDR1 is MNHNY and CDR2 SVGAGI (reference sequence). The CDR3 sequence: CASSLFGGAEYEQFF. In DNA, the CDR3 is TGTGCCAGCAGTTTATTCGGGGGGGCCGAGTATGAGCAGTTCTTC.

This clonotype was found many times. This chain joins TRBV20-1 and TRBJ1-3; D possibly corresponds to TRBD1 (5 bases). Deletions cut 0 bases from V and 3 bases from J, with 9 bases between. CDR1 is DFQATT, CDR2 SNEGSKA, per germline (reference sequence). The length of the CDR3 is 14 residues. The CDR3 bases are TGCAGTGCTAGAGAAGGAGGGGTTGGAAACACCATATATTTT. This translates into CSAREGGVGNTIYF.

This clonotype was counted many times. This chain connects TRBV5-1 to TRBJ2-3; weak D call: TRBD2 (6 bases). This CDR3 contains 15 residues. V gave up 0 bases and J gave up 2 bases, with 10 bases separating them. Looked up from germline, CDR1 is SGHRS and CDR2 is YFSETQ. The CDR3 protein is CASSLEWGVTDTQYF. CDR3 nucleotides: TGCGCCAGCAGCTTGGAATGGGGGGTCACAGATACGCAGTATTTT. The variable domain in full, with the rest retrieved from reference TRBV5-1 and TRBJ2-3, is KAGVTQTPRYLIKTRGQQVTLSCSPISGHRSVSWYQQTPGQGLQFLFEYFSETQRNKGNFPGRFSGRQFSNSRSEMNVSTLELGDSALYLCASSLEWGVTDTQYFGPGTRLTVL.

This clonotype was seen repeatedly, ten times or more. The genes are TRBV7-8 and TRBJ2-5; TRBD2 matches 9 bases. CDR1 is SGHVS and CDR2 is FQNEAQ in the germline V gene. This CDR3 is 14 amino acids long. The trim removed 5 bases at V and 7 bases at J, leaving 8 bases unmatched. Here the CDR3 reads CASSHGLAMGTQYF. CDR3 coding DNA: TGTGCCAGCAGCCACGGACTAGCGATGGGGACCCAGTACTTC.

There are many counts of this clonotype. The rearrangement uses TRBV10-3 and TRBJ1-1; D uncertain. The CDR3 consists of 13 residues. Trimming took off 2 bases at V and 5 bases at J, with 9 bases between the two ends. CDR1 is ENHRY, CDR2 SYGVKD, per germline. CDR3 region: CAISETAQTEAFF. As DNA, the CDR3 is TGTGCCATCAGTGAGACGGCTCAGACTGAAGCTTTCTTT.

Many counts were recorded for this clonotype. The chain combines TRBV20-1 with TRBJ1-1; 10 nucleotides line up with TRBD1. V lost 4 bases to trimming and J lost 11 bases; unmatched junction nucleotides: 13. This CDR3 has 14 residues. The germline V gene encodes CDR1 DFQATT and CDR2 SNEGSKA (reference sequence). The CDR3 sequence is CSAIRQGAGVWAFF. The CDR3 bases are TGCAGTGCTATTCGACAGGGGGCGGGGGTGTGGGCTTTCTTT.